This paragraph reports one T cell receptor (beta chain). The sample comes from a study of blood T cell repertoires in COVID-19. Study overall: Material from acute and convalescent COVID-19 was sourced from the United States, Italy and Spain.

Clones were read by immunoSEQ multiplex PCR, and TCRdb kept only the in-frame ones, dropping some. The sample shows 80,000 to 100,000 clones, 90% of them seen only once. This CDR3 is 15 amino acids long. Trimming removed 5 bases from V and 6 bases from J, with 17 bases in between. Germline lookup yields CDR1 MNHEY and CDR2 SVGEGT. The origin of this receptor is a man in his sixties with acute or convalescent COVID-19. The source material was peripheral blood. V and J are TRBV6-2 or TRBV6-3 and TRBJ1-5; D unclear. CDR3 sequence: CASSQRAGGGQPQHF. The CDR3 nucleotides read TGTGCCAGCAGTCAACGCGCGGGCGGAGGTCAGCCCCAGCATTTT.